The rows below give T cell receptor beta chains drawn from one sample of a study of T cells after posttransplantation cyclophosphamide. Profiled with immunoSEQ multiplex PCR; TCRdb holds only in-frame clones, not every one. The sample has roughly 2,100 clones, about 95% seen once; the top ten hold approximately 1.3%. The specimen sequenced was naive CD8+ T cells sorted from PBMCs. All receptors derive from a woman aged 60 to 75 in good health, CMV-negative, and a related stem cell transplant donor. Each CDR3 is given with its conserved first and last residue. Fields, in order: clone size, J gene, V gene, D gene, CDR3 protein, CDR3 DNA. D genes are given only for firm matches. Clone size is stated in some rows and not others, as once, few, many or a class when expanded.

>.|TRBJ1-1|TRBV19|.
CASSITGRGTEAFF
TGTGCCAGTAGTATAACAGGGAGAGGGACTGAAGCTTTCTTT
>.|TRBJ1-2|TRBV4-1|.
CASSPGTGNNYGYTF
TGCGCCAGCAGCCCAGGCACAGGGAATAACTATGGCTACACCTTC
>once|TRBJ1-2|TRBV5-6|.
CASSLVLIEDGYTF
TGTGCCAGCAGCTTGGTACTCATAGAGGATGGCTACACCTTC
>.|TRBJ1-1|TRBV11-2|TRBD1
CASSYTGVEAFF
TGTGCCAGCAGTTACACAGGGGTTGAAGCTTTCTTT
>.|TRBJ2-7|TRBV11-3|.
CASSLSSVGEQYF
TGTGCCAGCAGCCTTTCTAGCGTCGGCGAGCAGTACTTC
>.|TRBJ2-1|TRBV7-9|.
CASSQGALSLGYTYNEQFF
TGTGCCAGCAGCCAAGGGGCCCTTAGCCTCGGATACACCTACAATGAGCAGTTCTTC
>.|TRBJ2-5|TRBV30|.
CAWSVQFSETQYF
TGTGCCTGGAGTGTTCAGTTCTCGGAGACCCAGTACTTC
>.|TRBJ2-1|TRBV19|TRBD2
CASSMETSGREQFF
TGTGCCAGTAGTATGGAAACTAGCGGGAGGGAGCAGTTCTTC
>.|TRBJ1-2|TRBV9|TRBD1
CASNLGQNYGYTF
TGTGCCAGCAACCTGGGACAGAACTATGGCTACACCTTC
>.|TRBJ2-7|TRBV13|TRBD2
CASGLAGEAYEQYF
TGTGCCAGCGGTCTAGCGGGAGAGGCCTACGAGCAGTACTTC
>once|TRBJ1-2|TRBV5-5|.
CASSLWGEDGYTF
TGTGCCAGCAGCTTGTGGGGAGAAGATGGCTACACCTTC
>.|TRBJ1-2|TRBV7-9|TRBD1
CASSDGTGYGYTF
TGTGCCAGCAGCGACGGGACAGGCTATGGCTACACCTTC
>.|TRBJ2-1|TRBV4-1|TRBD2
CASSQDLAGEFYNEQFF
TGCGCCAGCAGCCAAGATTTAGCGGGAGAGTTCTACAATGAGCAGTTCTTC
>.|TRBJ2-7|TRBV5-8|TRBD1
CASRVRLEGATYEQYF
TGTGCCAGCAGGGTTCGCCTAGAGGGGGCGACCTACGAGCAGTACTTC
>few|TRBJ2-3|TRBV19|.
CASRYGASTDTQYF
TGTGCCAGTAGGTATGGGGCAAGCACAGATACGCAGTATTTT
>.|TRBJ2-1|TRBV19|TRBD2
CASSWSGAYNEQFF
TGTGCCAGTAGTTGGAGCGGGGCCTACAATGAGCAGTTCTTC
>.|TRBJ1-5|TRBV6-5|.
CASSYINRDLSQPQHF
TGTGCCAGCAGTTATATTAACAGGGATTTGAGTCAGCCCCAGCATTTT
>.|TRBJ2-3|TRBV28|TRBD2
CASSHTSGPTDTQYF
TGTGCCAGCAGTCACACTAGCGGCCCCACAGATACGCAGTATTTT
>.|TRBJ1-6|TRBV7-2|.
CASSWDIYNSPLHF
TGTGCCAGCAGCTGGGACATATATAATTCACCCCTCCACTTT
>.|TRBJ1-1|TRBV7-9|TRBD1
CASSSGQGATEAFF
TGTGCCAGCAGCTCAGGACAGGGAGCGACTGAAGCTTTCTTT
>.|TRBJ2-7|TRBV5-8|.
CASSSNIRSPIYEQYF
TGTGCCAGCAGCTCAAACATCAGGTCGCCGATCTACGAGCAGTACTTC
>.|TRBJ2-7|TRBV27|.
CASSLRGGSSYEQYF
TGTGCCAGCAGTTTGAGGGGGGGAAGCTCCTACGAGCAGTACTTC
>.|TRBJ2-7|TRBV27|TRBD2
CASSTTGLAVSYEQYF
TGTGCCAGCAGTACTACGGGACTAGCGGTTTCCTACGAGCAGTACTTC
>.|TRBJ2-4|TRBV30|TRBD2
CASTRRGVAKNIQYF
TGTGCCTCCACCCGCCGGGGGGTCGCCAAAAACATTCAGTACTTC
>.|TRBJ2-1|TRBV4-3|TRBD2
CASSPGTSGGYEQFF
TGCGCCAGCAGCCCTGGGACTAGCGGGGGTTATGAGCAGTTCTTC
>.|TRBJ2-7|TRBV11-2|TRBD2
CASSSGLVYEQYF
TGTGCCAGCAGCTCGGGACTAGTCTACGAGCAGTACTTC
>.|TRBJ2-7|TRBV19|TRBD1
CASRPGQGAYEQYF
TGTGCCAGTAGACCCGGACAGGGGGCCTACGAGCAGTACTTC
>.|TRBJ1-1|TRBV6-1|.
CAGGWALGTEAFF
TGTGCCGGGGGGTGGGCTTTGGGAACTGAAGCTTTCTTT
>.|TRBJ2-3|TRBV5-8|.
CASSLKLARDTQYF
TGTGCCAGCAGCTTGAAGCTAGCGAGGGATACGCAGTATTTT
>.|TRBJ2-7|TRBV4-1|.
CASSQEQILSYEQYF
TGCGCCAGCAGCCAAGAACAGATACTCTCCTACGAGCAGTACTTC
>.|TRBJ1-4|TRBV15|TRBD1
CATSRLGTGGDEKLFF
TGTGCCACCAGCAGATTGGGGACAGGGGGTGATGAAAAACTGTTTTTT
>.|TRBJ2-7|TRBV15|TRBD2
CATRPGLAVYEQYF
TGTGCCACCAGACCGGGACTAGCGGTGTACGAGCAGTACTTC
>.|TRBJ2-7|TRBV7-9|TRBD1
CASSRTGGAFDEQYF
TGTGCCAGCAGTCGAACAGGGGGCGCGTTCGACGAGCAGTACTTC
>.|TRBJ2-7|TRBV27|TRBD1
CASSFGQGYEQYF
TGTGCCAGCAGTTTTGGACAGGGTTACGAGCAGTACTTC
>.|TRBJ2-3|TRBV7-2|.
CASSLVTSAYTDTQYF
TGTGCCAGCAGCTTAGTGACTAGTGCCTACACAGATACGCAGTATTTT
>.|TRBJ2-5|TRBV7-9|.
CASSLVGAAETQYF
TGTGCCAGCAGCTTAGTTGGGGCAGCAGAGACCCAGTACTTC
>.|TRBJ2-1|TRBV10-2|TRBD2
CASRSTSGGAGVYEQFF
TGCGCCAGCAGGTCGACTAGCGGGGGGGCTGGAGTCTATGAGCAGTTCTTC
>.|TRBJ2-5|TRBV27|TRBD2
CASKYSGGAWGTQYF
TGTGCCAGCAAATATAGCGGGGGGGCCTGGGGGACCCAGTACTTC
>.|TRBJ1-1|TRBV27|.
CASSLQGSTEAFF
TGTGCCAGCAGTTTACAGGGGAGCACTGAAGCTTTCTTT
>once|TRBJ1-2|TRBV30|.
CAQRASGYTF
TGTGCCCAACGAGCTAGTGGCTACACCTTC
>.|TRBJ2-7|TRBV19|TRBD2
CASSRSGVYEQYF
TGTGCCAGTAGTAGAAGCGGGGTCTACGAGCAGTACTTC